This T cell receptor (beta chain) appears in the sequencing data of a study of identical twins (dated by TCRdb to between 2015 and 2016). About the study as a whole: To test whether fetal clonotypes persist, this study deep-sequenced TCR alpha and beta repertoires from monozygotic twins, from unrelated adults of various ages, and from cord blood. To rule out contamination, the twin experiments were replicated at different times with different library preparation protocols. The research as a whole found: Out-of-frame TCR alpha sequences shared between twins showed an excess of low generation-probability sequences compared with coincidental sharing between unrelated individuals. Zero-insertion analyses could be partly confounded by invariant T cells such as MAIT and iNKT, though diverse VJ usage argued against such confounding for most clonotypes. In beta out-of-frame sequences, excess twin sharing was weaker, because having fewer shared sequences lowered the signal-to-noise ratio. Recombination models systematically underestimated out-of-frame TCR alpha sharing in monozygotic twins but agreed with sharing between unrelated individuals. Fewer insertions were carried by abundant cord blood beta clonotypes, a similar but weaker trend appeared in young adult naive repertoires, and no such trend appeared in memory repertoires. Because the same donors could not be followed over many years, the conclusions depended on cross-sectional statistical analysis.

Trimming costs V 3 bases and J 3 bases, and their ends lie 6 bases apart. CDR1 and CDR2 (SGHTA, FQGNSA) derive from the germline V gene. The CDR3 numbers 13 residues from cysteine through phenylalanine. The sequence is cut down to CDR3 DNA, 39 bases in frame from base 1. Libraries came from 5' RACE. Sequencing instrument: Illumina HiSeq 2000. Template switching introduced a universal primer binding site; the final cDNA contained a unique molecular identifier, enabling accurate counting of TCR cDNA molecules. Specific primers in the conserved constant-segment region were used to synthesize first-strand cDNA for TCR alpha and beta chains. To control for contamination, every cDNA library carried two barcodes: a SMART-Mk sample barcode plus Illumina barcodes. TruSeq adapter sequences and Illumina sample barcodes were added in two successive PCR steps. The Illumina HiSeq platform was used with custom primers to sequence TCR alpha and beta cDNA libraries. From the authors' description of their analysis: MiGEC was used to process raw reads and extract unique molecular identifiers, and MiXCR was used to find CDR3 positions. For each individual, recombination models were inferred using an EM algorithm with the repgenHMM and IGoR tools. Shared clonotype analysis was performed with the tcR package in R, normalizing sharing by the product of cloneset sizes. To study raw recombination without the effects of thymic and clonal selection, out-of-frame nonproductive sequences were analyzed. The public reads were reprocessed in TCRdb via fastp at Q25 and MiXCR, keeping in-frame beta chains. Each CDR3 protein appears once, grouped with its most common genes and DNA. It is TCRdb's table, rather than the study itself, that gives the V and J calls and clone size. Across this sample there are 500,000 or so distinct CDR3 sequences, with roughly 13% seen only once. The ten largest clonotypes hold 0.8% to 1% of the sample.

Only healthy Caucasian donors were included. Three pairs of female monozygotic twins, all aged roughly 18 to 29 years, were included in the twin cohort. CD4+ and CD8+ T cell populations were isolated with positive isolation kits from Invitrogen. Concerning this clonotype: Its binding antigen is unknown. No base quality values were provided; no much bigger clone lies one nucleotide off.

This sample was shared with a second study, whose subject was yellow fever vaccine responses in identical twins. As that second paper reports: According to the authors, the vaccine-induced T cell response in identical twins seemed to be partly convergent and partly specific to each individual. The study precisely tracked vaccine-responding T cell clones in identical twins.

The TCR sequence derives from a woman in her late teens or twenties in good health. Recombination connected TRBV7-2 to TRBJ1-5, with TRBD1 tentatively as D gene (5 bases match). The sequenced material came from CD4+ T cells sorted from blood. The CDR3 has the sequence CASSLTDNQPQHF. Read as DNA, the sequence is TGTGCCAGCAGCTTGACAGACAATCAGCCCCAGCATTTT.